One and the same sample provided the 5 T cell receptor beta chains below, sequenced in a study of blood T cell repertoires in COVID-19 (dated by TCRdb to 2018 to 2021). The library relied on the immunoSEQ multiplex PCR assay. Not all clones reach the TCRdb copy of this immuneACCESS table, which keeps in-frame sequences only. Checked studies attribute under half of the gap to unresolved V genes and leave the rest unexplained. The sample contains some 230,000 clones, 83% of them found a single time. Jointly, the top ten make up roughly 7.4% of the sample. The material sequenced was peripheral blood. These receptors all come from a woman aged 45-65 years with acute or convalescent COVID-19.

In its sample, this clone was seen a few times. This chain joins TRBV18 and TRBJ2-7; 9 bases line up with TRBD1. The CDR3 has 13 residues. The ends lost 5 bases at V and 6 bases at J; junction bases unmatched: 5. Looked up from germline, CDR1 is KGHSH and CDR2 is LQKENI. The chain's CDR3 is CASSSVTGGEQYF. DNA for the CDR3: TGTGCCAGCTCATCCGTGACAGGGGGCGAGCAGTACTTC.

This rearrangement joins TRBV12-3 or TRBV12-4 to TRBJ1-5, with D possibly matching TRBD1 (6 bases). V was clipped by 7 bases and J by 3 bases, with 10 bases between them. CDR3 length: 13 residues. CDR3 sequence reads: CASMRTDNQPQHF. The CDR3 DNA follows: TGTGCCAGCATGCGGACAGACAATCAGCCCCAGCATTTT.

The chain employs TRBV12-3 or TRBV12-4 and TRBJ1-1, with D possibly being TRBD1 (6 bases). This CDR3 spans 13 amino acids. V lost 2 bases and J 11 bases, leaving 15 bases between the germline ends. The CDR3 spells CASSLIGHRAAFF. The CDR3 DNA reads TGTGCCAGCAGTTTAATTGGACACAGGGCGGCTTTCTTT.

The chain links TRBV6-1 to TRBJ2-2, with 11 bases that match TRBD2. In germline, CDR1 is MNHNS, CDR2 SASEGT. Trimming took 6 bases from V and 1 from J; bases not matched to a gene: 1. The CDR3 loop spans 15 amino acids. The CDR3 DNA follows: TGTGCCAGCAGCGGACTAGCGGGGAACACCGGGGAGCTGTTTTTT. Translated, it gives CASSGLAGNTGELFF.

The chain joins TRBV29-1 to TRBJ1-1, with a tentative D call TRBD1 (6 bases). The CDR3 loop spans 16 amino acids. The germline CDR1 and CDR2 sequences are SQVTM and ANQGSEA. Trimming left V 7 bases short and J 0 bases short, with 21 bases between. The CDR3 spells CSARATTRGLNTEAFF. CDR3 bases: TGCAGCGCCCGAGCCACAACCAGGGGATTGAACACTGAAGCTTTCTTT.